The source of this T cell receptor beta chain is a study of CD8 T cells in ankylosing spondylitis. Overall study findings and caveats: Typical of ankylosing spondylitis blood, it appeared, was a TCR beta motif of eight highly homologous variants.

In this sample, this clonotype turned up a few times. Antigen: not known. The germline V gene has CDR1 SGHTA and CDR2 FQGNSA. Trimming removed 3 bases at V and 8 bases at J, with 16 bases between. CDR3 length equals 15 residues. TCRdb independently ran MiXCR on the 5' RACE reads; one entry per CDR3 protein. The sample comprises tens of thousands of distinct CDR3 sequences, 6.5% to 9% of which are singletons, and 7.5% to 10% rests with the top ten. The receptor was isolated from a female donor with ankylosing spondylitis or in good health (not recorded which). The chain employs TRBV7-2 and TRBJ2-2; D may be TRBD2 (5 bases). Sequenced input: blood, either unsorted or a sorted T cell fraction (not recorded which). CDR3 sequence (DNA): TGTGCCAGCAGCTTCACTAGAGCGAATGAAGGGGAGCTGTTTTTT. Protein: CASSFTRANEGELFF.